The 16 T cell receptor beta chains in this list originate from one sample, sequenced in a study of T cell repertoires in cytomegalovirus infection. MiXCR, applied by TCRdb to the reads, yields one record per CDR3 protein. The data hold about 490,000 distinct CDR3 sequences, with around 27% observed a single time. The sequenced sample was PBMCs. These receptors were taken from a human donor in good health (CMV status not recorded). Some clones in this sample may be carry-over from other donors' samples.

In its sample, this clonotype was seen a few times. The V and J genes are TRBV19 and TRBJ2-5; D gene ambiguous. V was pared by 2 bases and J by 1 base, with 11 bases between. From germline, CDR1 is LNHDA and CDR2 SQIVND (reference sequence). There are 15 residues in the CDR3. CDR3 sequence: CASSISGIPQETQYF. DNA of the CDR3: TGTGCCAGTAGTATATCTGGGATCCCCCAAGAGACCCAGTACTTC.

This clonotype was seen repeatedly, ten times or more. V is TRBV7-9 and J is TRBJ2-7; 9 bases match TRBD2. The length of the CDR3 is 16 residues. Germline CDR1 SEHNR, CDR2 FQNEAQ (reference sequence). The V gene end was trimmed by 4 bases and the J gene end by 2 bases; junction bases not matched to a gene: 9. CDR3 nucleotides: TGTGCCAGCAGCTCCCGTAGCGGGGGCATCGCCTACGAGCAGTACTTC. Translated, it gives CASSSRSGGIAYEQYF.

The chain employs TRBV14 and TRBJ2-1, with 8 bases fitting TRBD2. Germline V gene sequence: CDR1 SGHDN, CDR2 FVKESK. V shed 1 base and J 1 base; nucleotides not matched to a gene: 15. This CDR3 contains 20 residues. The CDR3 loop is CASSQASPSAGGLSYNEQFF. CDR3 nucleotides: TGTGCCAGCAGCCAAGCCTCGCCGTCGGCGGGAGGTTTATCCTACAATGAGCAGTTCTTC.

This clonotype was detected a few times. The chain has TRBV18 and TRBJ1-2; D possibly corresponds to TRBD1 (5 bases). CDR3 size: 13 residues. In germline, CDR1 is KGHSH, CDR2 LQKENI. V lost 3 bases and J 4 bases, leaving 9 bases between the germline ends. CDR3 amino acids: CASSPSQVYGYTF. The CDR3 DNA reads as TGTGCCAGCTCACCGTCACAGGTCTATGGCTACACCTTC.

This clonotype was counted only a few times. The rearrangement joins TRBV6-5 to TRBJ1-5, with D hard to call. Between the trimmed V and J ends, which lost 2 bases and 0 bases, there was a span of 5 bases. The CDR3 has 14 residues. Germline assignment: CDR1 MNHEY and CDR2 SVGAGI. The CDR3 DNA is TGTGCCAGCAGTTACCGAAGTAGCAATCAGCCCCAGCATTTT. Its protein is CASSYRSSNQPQHF.

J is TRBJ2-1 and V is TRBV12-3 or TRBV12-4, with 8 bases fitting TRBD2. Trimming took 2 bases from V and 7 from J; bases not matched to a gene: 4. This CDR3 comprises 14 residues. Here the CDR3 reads CASSLSGSLNEQFF. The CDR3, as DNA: TGTGCCAGCAGTTTAAGCGGGAGCTTGAATGAGCAGTTCTTC.

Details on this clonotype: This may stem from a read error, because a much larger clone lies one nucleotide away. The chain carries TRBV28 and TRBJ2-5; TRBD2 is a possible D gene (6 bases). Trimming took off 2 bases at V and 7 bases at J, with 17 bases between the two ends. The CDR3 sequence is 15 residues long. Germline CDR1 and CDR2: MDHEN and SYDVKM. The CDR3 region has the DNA TGTGCCAGCAGTTTAATCGGGAGCAGCGGTGTGACCCAGTACTTC. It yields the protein CASSLIGSSGVTQYF.

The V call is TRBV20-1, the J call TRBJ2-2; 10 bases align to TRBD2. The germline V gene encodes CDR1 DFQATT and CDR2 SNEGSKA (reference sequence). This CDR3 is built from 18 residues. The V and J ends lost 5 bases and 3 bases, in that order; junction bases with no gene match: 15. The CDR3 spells CSASPPSGRGSYTGELFF. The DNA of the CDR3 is TGCAGTGCTTCCCCCCCAAGCGGGAGGGGATCGTACACCGGGGAGCTGTTTTTT.

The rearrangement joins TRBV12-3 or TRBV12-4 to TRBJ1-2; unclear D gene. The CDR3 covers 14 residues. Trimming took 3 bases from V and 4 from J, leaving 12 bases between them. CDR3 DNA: TGTGCCAGCAGTTTGTACAGAGATTCCTATGGCTACACCTTC. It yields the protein CASSLYRDSYGYTF.

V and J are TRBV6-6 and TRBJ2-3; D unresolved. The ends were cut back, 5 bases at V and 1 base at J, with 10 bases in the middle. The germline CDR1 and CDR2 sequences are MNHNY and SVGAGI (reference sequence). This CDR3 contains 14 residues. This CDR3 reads CASSTAERTDTQYF. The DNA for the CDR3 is TGTGCCAGCAGTACCGCGGAACGCACAGATACGCAGTATTTT.

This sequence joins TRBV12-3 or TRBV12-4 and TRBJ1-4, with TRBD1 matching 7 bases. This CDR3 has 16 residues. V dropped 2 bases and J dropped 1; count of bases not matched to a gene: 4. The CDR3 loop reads CASSLWGQKTNEKLFF. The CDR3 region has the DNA TGTGCCAGCAGTTTATGGGGACAGAAAACTAATGAAAAACTGTTTTTT.

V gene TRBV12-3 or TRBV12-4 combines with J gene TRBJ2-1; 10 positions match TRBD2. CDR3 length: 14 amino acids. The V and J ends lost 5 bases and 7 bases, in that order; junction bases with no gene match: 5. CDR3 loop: CASSLLAGINEQFF. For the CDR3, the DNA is TGTGCCAGCAGTCTACTAGCGGGAATTAATGAGCAGTTCTTC.

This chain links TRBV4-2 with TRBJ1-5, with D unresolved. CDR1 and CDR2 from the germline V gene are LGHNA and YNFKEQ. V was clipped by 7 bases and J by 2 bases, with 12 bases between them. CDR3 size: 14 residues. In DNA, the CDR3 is TGTGCCAGCACTTCTAAACGGGGCAATCAGCCCCAGCATTTT. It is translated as CASTSKRGNQPQHF.

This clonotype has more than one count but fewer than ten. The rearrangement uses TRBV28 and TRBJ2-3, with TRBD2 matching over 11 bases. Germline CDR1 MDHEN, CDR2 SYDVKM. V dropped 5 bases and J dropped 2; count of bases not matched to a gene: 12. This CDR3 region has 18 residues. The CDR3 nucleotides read TGTGCCAGCAGTCACCCCCCGGGACTAGCGGTTCTCACAGATACGCAGTATTTT. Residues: CASSHPPGLAVLTDTQYF.

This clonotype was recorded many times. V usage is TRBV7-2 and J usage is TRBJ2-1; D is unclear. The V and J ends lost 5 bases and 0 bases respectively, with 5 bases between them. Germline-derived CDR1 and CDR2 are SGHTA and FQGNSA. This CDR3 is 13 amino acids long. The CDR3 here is CASSPSSYNEQFF. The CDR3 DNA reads TGTGCCAGCAGCCCCAGCTCCTACAATGAGCAGTTCTTC.

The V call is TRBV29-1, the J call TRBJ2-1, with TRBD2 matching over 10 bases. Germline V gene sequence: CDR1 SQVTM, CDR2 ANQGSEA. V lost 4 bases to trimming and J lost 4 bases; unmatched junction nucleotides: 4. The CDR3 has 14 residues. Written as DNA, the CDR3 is TGCAGCGTTGTGCCACTAGCGGGATACAATGAGCAGTTCTTC. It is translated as CSVVPLAGYNEQFF.